This T cell receptor beta chain was obtained from a study of blood T cell repertoires in COVID-19. Across the study: In each case, the material was cDNA or gDNA derived from T cells, B-cell-depleted T cells, or PBMCs.

V trimming: 3 bases; J trimming: 2 bases; junction bases outside the gene matches: 6. The CDR3 totals 15 residues. Looked up from germline, CDR1 is SGHRS and CDR2 is YFSETQ. Generated by immunoSEQ multiplex PCR, the TCRdb table keeps only in-frame clones and is missing some. The sample contains fewer than 200,000 clones, around 88% of which appear only once. The rearrangement links TRBV5-1 to TRBJ2-7; 9 bases are a match to TRBD1. The receptor was derived from a woman in her seventies who had recovered from COVID-19. The sequenced sample consisted of peripheral blood. CDR3 nucleotide sequence: TGCGCCAGCAGCTCAGGGACAGGGATCCCCTACGAGCAGTACTTC. Encoded protein: CASSSGTGIPYEQYF.